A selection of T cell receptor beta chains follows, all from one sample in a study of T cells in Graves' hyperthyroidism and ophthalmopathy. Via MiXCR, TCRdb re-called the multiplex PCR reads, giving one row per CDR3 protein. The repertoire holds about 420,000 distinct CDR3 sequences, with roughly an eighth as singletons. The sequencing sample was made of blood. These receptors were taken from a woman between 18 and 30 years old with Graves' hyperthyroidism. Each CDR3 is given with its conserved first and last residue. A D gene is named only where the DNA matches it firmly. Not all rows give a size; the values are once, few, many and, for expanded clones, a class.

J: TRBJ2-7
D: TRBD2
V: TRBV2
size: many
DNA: TGTGCCAGCAGTGATGGTTCGCGTCTAGCGGGCTCCTACGAGCAGTACTTC
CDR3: CASSDGSRLAGSYEQYF

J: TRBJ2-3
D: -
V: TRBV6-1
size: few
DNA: TGTGCCAGCAGTGACCGACGGGAGCCGCCCACAGATACGCAGTATTTT
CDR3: CASSDRREPPTDTQYF

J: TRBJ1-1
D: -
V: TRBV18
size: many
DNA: TGTGCCAGCTCACCAGAGGGGGTGAACACTGAAGCTTTCTTT
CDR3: CASSPEGVNTEAFF

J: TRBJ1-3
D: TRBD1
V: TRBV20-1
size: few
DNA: TGCAGTGCTAGAGATGGGGAGGGACAGGGAAACTCTGGAAACACCATATATTTT
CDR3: CSARDGEGQGNSGNTIYF

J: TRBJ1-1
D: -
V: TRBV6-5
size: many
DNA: TGTGCCAGCAGTTACTTGGGGAACACTGAAGCTTTCTTT
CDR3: CASSYLGNTEAFF

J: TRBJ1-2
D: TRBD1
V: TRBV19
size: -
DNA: TGTGCCAGTAGTATAGTCGTTCTGACCGGGACAGGGCGTAATTATGGCTACACCTTC
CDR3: CASSIVVLTGTGRNYGYTF

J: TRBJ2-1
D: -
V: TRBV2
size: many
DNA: TGTGCCAGCCAAACAGACGGGAGAACTTCTGAGCAGTTCTTC
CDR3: CASQTDGRTSEQFF

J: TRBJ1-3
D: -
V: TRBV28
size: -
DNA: TGTGCCAGCAGTTTCCCCAGGGTCGGTGGAAACACCATATATTTT
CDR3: CASSFPRVGGNTIYF

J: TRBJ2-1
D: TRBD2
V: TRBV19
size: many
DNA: TGTGCCAGTAGTATCTCGGGACTAGCGTACCGCTCCTACAATGAGCAGTTCTTC
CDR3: CASSISGLAYRSYNEQFF

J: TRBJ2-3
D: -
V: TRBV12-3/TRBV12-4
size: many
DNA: TGTGCCAGCAGTTTCGCCTTACAGGGGGGGAGCACAGATACGCAGTATTTT
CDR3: CASSFALQGGSTDTQYF

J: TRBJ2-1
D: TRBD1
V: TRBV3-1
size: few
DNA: TGTGCCAGCAGGAAAATCACAGGGGGCGTTAATGAGCAGTTCTTC
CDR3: CASRKITGGVNEQFF

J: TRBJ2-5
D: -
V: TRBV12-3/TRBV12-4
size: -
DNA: TGTGCCAGCAGTTTCACAGACCAAGAGACCCAGTACTTC
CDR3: CASSFTDQETQYF